This T cell receptor (beta chain) was obtained from a study of CD8+CD57+ T cells in acquired aplastic anemia. Study-level results: The same twenty-nine CD8+ CDR3 sequences occurred in patients and in controls.

Sequencing was done on patients that had shown CD8+CD57+ cell expansion by flow cytometry. TCR beta VDJ combinations and CDR3 sequences were profiled from genomic DNA. MiXCR, run by TCRdb on the reads, gives a single entry per CDR3 protein. The profile shows hundreds of thousands of distinct CDR3 sequences, over 40% of them singletons. V lost 8 bases and J 10 bases, leaving 17 bases between the germline ends. The CDR3 runs 12 residues. In the case of this clonotype: The antigen is not known.

This rearrangement joins TRBV12-3 or TRBV12-4 to TRBJ1-1; D perhaps matches TRBD1 (6 bases). The receptor was derived from a human donor with aplastic anemia. What was sequenced was sorted CD4+, CD8+, or CD8+CD57+ T cells (not recorded which) from PBMCs. The CDR3 DNA follows: TGTGCCAGCTGCCGACAGGATAGAGGAGCTTTCTTT. It codes for CASCRQDRGAFF.